This T cell receptor beta chain was documented in a study (dated by TCRdb to the mid-2010s). Study-wide context: Whether tumor-infiltrating Tregs in breast cancer are recruited from blood Tregs or converted in situ from other CD4+ T cell subsets was tested.

Inclusive of the bounding cysteine and phenylalanine, the CDR3 is 12 residues long. CDR3 DNA is the only sequence kept; it has 36 bases, read in frame from the first base. Trimming takes 7 bases from V and 8 bases from J, and the germline ends sit 11 bases apart. Tregs were isolated as CD4+CD25+CD127-/low cells. Tregs, naive and memory CD4+ T cells from tumor, blood and ipsilateral draining lymph nodes of a handful of breast cancer patients underwent full-length TCR alpha and beta sequencing. Ficoll density gradient centrifugation was used to isolate mononuclear cells from lymph nodes or from roughly 54 ml of peripheral blood. Sorted cell populations were confirmed by FACS to exceed 90% purity. A few counts support this clonotype. Which antigen it targets is not known. No per-base quality is available; no much larger clone lies one base away. Broader findings and caveats from the paper: The validation in the larger cohort was limited to a single TCR beta V-J rearrangement instead of whole repertoires. Tumor memory CD4+ T cell TCR gene usage was found to cluster with blood and lymph node memory CD4+ cells and with lymph node naive CD4+ cells. The TCR alpha and beta sequences of tumor-infiltrating Tregs showed the greatest overlap with tumor naive CD4+ T cells, followed by blood naive CD4+ T cells.

Amplification of full-length TCR variable regions was done by 5' RACE PCR using constant-region reverse primers, and this step was followed by semi-nested PCR with Nested Universal Primer A. The ReliaPrep RNA Cell Miniprep System was used to extract total RNA, which was then reverse transcribed into 5'RACE-ready cDNA with the SMARTer RACE 5'/3' Kit. Full-length TCR alpha and beta libraries were barcoded with multiplex adaptors and sequenced on an Illumina MiSeq. In the authors' own workflow: For each of nine subset-tissue groups, sequencing data from the five patients were pooled, and the groups were compared by unsupervised clustering of TCR gene usage. The Morisita-Horn index was used to calculate repertoire similarity, with shared sequences weighted by how much each contributed to each repertoire. TCRdb reanalyzed the raw reads on its own, using fastp at Q25 for trimming and MiXCR for clone calling, and kept in-frame beta chains. Each CDR3 protein gets just one entry, which takes the most common genes and DNA from the rows behind it. The V and J calls were not made by the authors but by TCRdb's processing. For this sample there are 35,000 to 50,000 distinct CDR3 sequences; about 20% appear just once. Approximately 4.1% of the sample comes from the top ten.

The chain is assembled from TRBV12-3 or TRBV12-4 and TRBJ2-2; no D gene can be assigned with confidence. This receptor was identified in a female donor with breast cancer. Sequencing input: Tregs sorted from blood. The DNA sequence is TGTGCCAGCACTCCCACCTTTGGGGAGCTGTTTTTT. It translates to CASTPTFGELFF.